These T cell receptor beta chains were read from a single sample in a study of cytomegalovirus exposure and HLA in healthy donors. Here immunoSEQ multiplex PCR was the method, and the copy in TCRdb shows in-frame clones only, minus some. Among about 100,000 clones listed, roughly 80% were seen once. Source material: PBMCs. These receptors were collected from a woman in her sixties or seventies in good health and CMV-seronegative. Each CDR3 is given with its conserved first and last residue. Each record gives: clone size, J gene, D gene, V gene, CDR3 DNA, CDR3 protein. The D gene is left open where the match is weak. Rows give clone size only sometimes, using once, few, many, or a class for an expanded clone.

abundance: .; j_gene: TRBJ1-2; d_gene: .; v_gene: TRBV19; CDR3nt: TGTGCCAGTAGTATAGTAGAAGCGCGATTTGGCTACACCTTC; CDR3aa: CASSIVEARFGYTF
abundance: .; j_gene: TRBJ1-5; d_gene: .; v_gene: TRBV28; CDR3nt: TGTGCCAGCAGTTTACCGCCAGGGATCCAGCCCCAGCATTTT; CDR3aa: CASSLPPGIQPQHF
abundance: .; j_gene: TRBJ1-5; d_gene: .; v_gene: TRBV19; CDR3nt: TGTGCCAGTAGTACCAGGGTGGGACAGCCCCAGCATTTT; CDR3aa: CASSTRVGQPQHF
abundance: .; j_gene: TRBJ2-7; d_gene: .; v_gene: TRBV6-5; CDR3nt: TGTGCCAGCCGAGGGGGGGAGGGGTACGAGCAGTACTTC; CDR3aa: CASRGGEGYEQYF
abundance: .; j_gene: TRBJ2-7; d_gene: .; v_gene: TRBV7-9; CDR3nt: TGTGCCAGCAGCTTAGTTCCAGAATCCTACGAGCAGTACTTC; CDR3aa: CASSLVPESYEQYF
abundance: .; j_gene: TRBJ1-3; d_gene: TRBD1; v_gene: TRBV7-9; CDR3nt: TGTGCCAGCAGCGACCGGACAGGGGGGACTGGAAACACCATATATTTT; CDR3aa: CASSDRTGGTGNTIYF
abundance: .; j_gene: TRBJ1-1; d_gene: TRBD1; v_gene: TRBV29-1; CDR3nt: TGCAGCGTTGGAGGGGTGGGACAGACGGCTTTCTTT; CDR3aa: CSVGGVGQTAFF
abundance: few; j_gene: TRBJ2-7; d_gene: .; v_gene: TRBV6-5; CDR3nt: TGTGCCAGCAGTTCGACTAGTCCCCGCTACGAGCAGTACTTC; CDR3aa: CASSSTSPRYEQYF
abundance: .; j_gene: TRBJ2-7; d_gene: .; v_gene: TRBV6-5; CDR3nt: TGTGCCAGCAGTTACTCCGGACTGGGTAGCTCCTACGAGCAGTACTTC; CDR3aa: CASSYSGLGSSYEQYF
abundance: .; j_gene: TRBJ2-7; d_gene: TRBD2; v_gene: TRBV11-2; CDR3nt: TGTGCCAGCAGCTCGGGACTAGCGGGAGCCTCCTACGAGCAGTACTTC; CDR3aa: CASSSGLAGASYEQYF
abundance: .; j_gene: TRBJ1-1; d_gene: TRBD1; v_gene: TRBV4-1; CDR3nt: TGCGCCAGCAGCCAACTGGACAGGGAAAACACTGAAGCTTTCTTT; CDR3aa: CASSQLDRENTEAFF
abundance: .; j_gene: TRBJ2-1; d_gene: .; v_gene: TRBV30; CDR3nt: TGTGCGATGGAAGGAGTTCCCTCCTACAATGAGCAGTTCTTC; CDR3aa: CAMEGVPSYNEQFF
abundance: few; j_gene: TRBJ1-4; d_gene: .; v_gene: TRBV29-1; CDR3nt: TGCAGCGTAAAGTCAGGGGCCTTCCTTAATGAAAAACTGTTTTTT; CDR3aa: CSVKSGAFLNEKLFF
abundance: .; j_gene: TRBJ2-7; d_gene: TRBD1; v_gene: TRBV10-3; CDR3nt: TGTGCCGTACAGGGGGGTCGCGAGCAGTACTTC; CDR3aa: CAVQGGREQYF
abundance: .; j_gene: TRBJ1-5; d_gene: TRBD1; v_gene: TRBV6-5; CDR3nt: TGTGCCAGCAGCACACAGGGGATTAGCAATCAGCCCCAGCATTTT; CDR3aa: CASSTQGISNQPQHF
abundance: .; j_gene: TRBJ2-7; d_gene: .; v_gene: TRBV7-9; CDR3nt: TGTGCCAGCAGCTTGGGATCAGGGATCTCCTACGAGCAGTACTTC; CDR3aa: CASSLGSGISYEQYF
abundance: .; j_gene: TRBJ1-1; d_gene: .; v_gene: TRBV7-6; CDR3nt: TGTGCCAGCAGCCCGAACATGAACACTGAAGCTTTCTTT; CDR3aa: CASSPNMNTEAFF
abundance: .; j_gene: TRBJ2-3; d_gene: TRBD2; v_gene: TRBV9; CDR3nt: TGTGCCAGCAGCGTCGGGACTAGCAGCACAGATACGCAGTATTTT; CDR3aa: CASSVGTSSTDTQYF
abundance: .; j_gene: TRBJ2-7; d_gene: .; v_gene: TRBV7-8; CDR3nt: TGTGCCAGCAGCTTAGTTCAATCCGGGTTTAAGTCCTACGAGCAGTACTTC; CDR3aa: CASSLVQSGFKSYEQYF
abundance: .; j_gene: TRBJ2-7; d_gene: TRBD2; v_gene: TRBV27; CDR3nt: TGTGCCAGCAGGTGGACTAGCGGGGGCCATGAGATATACGAGCAGTACTTC; CDR3aa: CASRWTSGGHEIYEQYF
abundance: once; j_gene: TRBJ2-7; d_gene: TRBD1; v_gene: TRBV7-9; CDR3nt: TGTGCCAGCAGCCCTACAGGGGTCGAGCAGTACTTC; CDR3aa: CASSPTGVEQYF
abundance: once; j_gene: TRBJ2-3; d_gene: .; v_gene: TRBV9; CDR3nt: TGTGCCAGCAGCTCCAGGGTGAGTCCAGATACGCAGTATTTT; CDR3aa: CASSSRVSPDTQYF